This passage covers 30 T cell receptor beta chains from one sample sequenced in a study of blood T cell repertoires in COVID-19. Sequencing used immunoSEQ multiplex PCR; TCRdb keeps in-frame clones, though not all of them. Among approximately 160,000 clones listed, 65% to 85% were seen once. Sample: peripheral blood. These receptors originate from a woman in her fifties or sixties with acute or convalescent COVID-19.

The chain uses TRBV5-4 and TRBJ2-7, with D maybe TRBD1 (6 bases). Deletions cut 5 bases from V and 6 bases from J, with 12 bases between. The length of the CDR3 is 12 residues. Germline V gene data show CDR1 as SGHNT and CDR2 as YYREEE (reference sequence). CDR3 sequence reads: CASSWVGGEQYF. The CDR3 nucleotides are TGTGCCAGCAGTTGGGTAGGGGGCGAGCAGTACTTC.

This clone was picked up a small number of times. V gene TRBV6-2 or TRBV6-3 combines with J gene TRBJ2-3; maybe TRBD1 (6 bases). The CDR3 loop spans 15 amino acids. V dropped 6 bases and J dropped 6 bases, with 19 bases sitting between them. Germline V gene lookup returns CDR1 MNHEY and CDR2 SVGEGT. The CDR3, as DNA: TGTGCCAGCAGGCCTGGACACTACACAGGGGATACGCAGTATTTT. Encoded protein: CASRPGHYTGDTQYF.

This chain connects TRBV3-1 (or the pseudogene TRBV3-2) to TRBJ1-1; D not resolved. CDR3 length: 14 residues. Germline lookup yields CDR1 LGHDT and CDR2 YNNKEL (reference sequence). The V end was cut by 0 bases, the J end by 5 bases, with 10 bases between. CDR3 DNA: TGTGCCAGCAGCCAAGAAGGCAGGTGGACTGAAGCTTTCTTT. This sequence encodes CASSQEGRWTEAFF.

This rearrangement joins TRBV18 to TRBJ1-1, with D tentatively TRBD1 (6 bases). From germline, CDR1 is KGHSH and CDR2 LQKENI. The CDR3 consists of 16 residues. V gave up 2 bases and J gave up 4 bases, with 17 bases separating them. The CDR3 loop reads CASSPKDRRSTTEAFF. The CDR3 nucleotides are TGTGCCAGCTCACCAAAGGACAGACGATCTACCACTGAAGCTTTCTTT.

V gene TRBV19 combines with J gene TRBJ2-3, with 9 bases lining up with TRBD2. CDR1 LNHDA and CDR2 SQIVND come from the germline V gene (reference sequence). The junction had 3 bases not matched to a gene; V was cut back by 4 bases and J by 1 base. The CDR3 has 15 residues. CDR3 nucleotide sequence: TGTGCCAGTAGTAAACGCGGGGGGGGCACAGATACGCAGTATTTT. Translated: CASSKRGGGTDTQYF.

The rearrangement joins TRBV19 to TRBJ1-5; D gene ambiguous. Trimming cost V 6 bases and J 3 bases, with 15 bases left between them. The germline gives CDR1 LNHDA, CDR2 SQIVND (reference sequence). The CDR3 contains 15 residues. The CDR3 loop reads CASRVLAGSNQPQHF. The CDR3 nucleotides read TGTGCCAGTAGGGTATTGGCAGGATCCAATCAGCCCCAGCATTTT. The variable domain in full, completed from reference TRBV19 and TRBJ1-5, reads DGGITQSPKYLFRKEGQNVTLSCEQNLNHDAMYWYRQDPGQGLRLIYYSQIVNDFQKGDIAEGYSVSREKKESFPLTVTSAQKNPTAFYLCASRVLAGSNQPQHFGDGTRLSIL.

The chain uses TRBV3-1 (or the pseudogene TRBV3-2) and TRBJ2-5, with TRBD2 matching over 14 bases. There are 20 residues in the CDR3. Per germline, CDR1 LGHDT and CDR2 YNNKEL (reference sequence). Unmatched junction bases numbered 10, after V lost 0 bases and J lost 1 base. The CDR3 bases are TGTGCCAGCAGCCAAGATTCCGTGGGACTAGCGGGGGCCTTCCAAGAGACCCAGTACTTC. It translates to CASSQDSVGLAGAFQETQYF.

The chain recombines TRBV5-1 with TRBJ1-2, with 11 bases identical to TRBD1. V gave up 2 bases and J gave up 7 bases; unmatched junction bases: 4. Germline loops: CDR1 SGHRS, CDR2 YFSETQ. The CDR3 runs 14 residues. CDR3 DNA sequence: TGCGCCAGCAGCTTTGGGACAGGGGGGTCTGGCTACACCTTC. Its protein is CASSFGTGGSGYTF. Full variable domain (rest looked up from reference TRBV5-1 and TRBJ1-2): KAGVTQTPRYLIKTRGQQVTLSCSPISGHRSVSWYQQTPGQGLQFLFEYFSETQRNKGNFPGRFSGRQFSNSRSEMNVSTLELGDSALYLCASSFGTGGSGYTFGSGTRLTVV.

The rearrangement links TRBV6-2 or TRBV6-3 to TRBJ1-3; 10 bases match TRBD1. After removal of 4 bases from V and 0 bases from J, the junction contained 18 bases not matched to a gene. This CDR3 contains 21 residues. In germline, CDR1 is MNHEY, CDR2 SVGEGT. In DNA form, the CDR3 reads TGTGCCAGCAGTTCCACGGACAGGGGGACGCACCACTTGAGCTCTGGAAACACCATATATTTT. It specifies CASSSTDRGTHHLSSGNTIYF.

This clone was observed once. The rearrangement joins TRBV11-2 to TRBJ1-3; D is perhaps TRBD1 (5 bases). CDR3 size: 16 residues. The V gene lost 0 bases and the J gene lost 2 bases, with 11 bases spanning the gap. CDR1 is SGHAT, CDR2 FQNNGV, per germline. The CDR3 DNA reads TGTGCCAGCAGCTTAGAAATTCAGGGCACTGGAAACACCATATATTTT. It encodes CASSLEIQGTGNTIYF.

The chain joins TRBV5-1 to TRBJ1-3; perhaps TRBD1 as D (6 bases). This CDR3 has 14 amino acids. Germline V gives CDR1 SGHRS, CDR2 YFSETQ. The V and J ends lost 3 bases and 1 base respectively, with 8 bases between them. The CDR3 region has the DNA TGCGCCAGCAGCTATGGGACATCTGGAAACACCATATATTTT. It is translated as CASSYGTSGNTIYF.

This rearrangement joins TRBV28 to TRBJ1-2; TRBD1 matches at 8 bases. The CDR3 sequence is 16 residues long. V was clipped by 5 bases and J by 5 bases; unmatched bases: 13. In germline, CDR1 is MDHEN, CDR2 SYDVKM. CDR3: CASSPHLGQGGYGYTF. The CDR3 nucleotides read TGTGCCAGCAGTCCCCATTTAGGACAGGGAGGATATGGCTACACCTTC.

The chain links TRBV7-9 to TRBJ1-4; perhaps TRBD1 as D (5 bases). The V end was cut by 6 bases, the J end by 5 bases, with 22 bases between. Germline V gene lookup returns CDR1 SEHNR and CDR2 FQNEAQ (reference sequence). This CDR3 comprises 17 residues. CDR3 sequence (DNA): TGTGCCAGCAGTGGTGGGTCAAAAAGGGGCGCCAATGAAAAACTGTTTTTT. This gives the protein CASSGGSKRGANEKLFF.

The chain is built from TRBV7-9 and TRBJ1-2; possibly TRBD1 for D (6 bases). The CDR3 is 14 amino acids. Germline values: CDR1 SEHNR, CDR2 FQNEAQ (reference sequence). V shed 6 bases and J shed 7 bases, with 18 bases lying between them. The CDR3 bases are TGTGCCAGCAGTCCCGGACAGCCCGGCTCTGGCTACACCTTC. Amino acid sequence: CASSPGQPGSGYTF.

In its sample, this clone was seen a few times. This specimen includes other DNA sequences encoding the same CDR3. The CDR3 sequence is CASSFGQGNEKLFF. In nucleotides, the CDR3 is TGCGCCAGCAGCTTCGGACAGGGTAATGAAAAACTGTTTTTT. The rearrangement uses TRBV5-1 and TRBJ1-4; 8 nucleotides agree with TRBD1. The CDR3 consists of 14 residues. Per the germline V gene, CDR1 is SGHRS and CDR2 is YFSETQ. Trimming cost V 2 bases and J 4 bases; bases outside gene matches: 1. The whole variable domain, filled in from reference TRBV5-1 and TRBJ1-4, reads KAGVTQTPRYLIKTRGQQVTLSCSPISGHRSVSWYQQTPGQGLQFLFEYFSETQRNKGNFPGRFSGRQFSNSRSEMNVSTLELGDSALYLCASSFGQGNEKLFFGSGTQLSVL.

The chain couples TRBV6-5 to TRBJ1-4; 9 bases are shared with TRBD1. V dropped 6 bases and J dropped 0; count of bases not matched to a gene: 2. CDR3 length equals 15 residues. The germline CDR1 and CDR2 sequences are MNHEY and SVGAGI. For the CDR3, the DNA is TGTGCCAGCAGGCGGGACAGGGCAACTAATGAAAAACTGTTTTTT. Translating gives CASRRDRATNEKLFF.

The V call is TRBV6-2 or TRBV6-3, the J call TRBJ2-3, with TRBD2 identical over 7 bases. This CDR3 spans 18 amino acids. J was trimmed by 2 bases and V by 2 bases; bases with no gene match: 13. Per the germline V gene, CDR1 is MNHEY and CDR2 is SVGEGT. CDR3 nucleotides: TGTGCCAGCAGTTACCCACGAGGGCGGGGGAGATCCACAGATACGCAGTATTTT. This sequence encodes CASSYPRGRGRSTDTQYF.

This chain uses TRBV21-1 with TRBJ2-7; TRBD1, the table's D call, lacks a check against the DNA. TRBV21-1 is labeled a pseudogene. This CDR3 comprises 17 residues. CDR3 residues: CASSPLEGQGEEIEQYF. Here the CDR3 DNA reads TGTGCCAGCAGCCCTCTAGAGGGACAGGGGGAAGAAATCGAGCAGTACTTC.

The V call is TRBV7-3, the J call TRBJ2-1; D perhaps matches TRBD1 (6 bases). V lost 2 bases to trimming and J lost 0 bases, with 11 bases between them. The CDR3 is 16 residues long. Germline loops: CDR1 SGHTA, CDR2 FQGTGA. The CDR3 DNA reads TGTGCCAGCAGCTTATTAGGGACATCCTCCTACAATGAGCAGTTCTTC. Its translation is CASSLLGTSSYNEQFF.

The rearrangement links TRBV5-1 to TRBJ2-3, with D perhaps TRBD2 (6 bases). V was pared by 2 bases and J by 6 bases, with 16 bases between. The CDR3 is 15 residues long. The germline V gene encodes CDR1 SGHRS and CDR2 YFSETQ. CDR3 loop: CASSFLGTGWDTQYF. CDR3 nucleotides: TGCGCCAGCAGCTTCTTAGGGACTGGGTGGGATACGCAGTATTTT.

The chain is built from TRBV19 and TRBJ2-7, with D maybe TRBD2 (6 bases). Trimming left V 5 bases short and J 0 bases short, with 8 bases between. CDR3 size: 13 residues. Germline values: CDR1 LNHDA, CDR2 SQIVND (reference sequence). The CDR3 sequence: CASSGGSSYEQYF. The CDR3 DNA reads TGTGCCAGTAGTGGAGGGAGCTCCTACGAGCAGTACTTC.

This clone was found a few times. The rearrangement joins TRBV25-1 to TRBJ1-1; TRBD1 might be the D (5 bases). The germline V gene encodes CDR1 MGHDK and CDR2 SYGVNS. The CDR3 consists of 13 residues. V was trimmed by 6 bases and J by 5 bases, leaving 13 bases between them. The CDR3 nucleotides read TGTGCCAGCAGCAGGGAAGTGGGGACTGAAGCTTTCTTT. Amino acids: CASSREVGTEAFF.

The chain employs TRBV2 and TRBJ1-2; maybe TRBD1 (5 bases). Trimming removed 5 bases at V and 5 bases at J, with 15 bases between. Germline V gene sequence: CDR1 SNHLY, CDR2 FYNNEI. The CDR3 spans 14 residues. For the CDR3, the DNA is TGTGCCAGCAGTCGGGACTCCCTAGAATATGGCTACACCTTC. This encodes CASSRDSLEYGYTF.

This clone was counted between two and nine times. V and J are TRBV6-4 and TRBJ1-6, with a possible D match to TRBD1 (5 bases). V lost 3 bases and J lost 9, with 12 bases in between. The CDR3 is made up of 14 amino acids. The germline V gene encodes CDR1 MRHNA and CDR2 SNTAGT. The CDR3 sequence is CASSESGGGSPLHF. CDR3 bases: TGTGCCAGCAGTGAGTCTGGGGGGGGTTCACCCCTCCACTTT.

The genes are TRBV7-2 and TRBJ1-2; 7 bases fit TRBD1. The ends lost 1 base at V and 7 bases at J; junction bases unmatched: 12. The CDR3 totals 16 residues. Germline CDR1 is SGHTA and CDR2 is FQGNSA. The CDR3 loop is CASSLGGLQGSSGYTF. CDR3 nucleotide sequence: TGTGCCAGCAGCTTAGGTGGGTTACAGGGGAGCTCTGGCTACACCTTC.

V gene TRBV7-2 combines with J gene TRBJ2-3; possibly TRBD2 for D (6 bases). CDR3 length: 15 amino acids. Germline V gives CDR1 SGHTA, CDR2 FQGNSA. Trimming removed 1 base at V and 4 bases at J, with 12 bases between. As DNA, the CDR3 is TGTGCCAGCAGCTTAGGGCGGGGTGGCGCAGATACGCAGTATTTT. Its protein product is CASSLGRGGADTQYF.

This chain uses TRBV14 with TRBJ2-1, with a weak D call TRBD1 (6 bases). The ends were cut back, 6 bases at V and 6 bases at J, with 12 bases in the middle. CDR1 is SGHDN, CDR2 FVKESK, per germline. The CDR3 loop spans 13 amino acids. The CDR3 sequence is CASSSGHSNEQFF. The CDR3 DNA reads TGTGCCAGCAGTTCGGGACATTCCAATGAGCAGTTCTTC.

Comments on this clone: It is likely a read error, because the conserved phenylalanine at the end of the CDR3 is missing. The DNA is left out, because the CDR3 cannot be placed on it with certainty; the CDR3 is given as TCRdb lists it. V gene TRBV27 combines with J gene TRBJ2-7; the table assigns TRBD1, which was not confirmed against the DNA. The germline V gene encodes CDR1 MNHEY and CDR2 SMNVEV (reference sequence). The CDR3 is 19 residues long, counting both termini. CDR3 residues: CASSLKPMGLGVGTSKRPL.

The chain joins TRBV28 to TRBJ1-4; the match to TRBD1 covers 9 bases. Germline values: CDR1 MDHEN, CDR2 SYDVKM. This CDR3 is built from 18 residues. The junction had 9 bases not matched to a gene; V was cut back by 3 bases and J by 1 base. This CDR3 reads CASSLDRGGRGTNEKLFF. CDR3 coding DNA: TGTGCCAGCAGTTTGGACAGGGGTGGGCGGGGAACTAATGAAAAACTGTTTTTT. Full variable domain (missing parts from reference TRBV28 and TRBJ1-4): DVKVTQSSRYLVKRTGEKVFLECVQDMDHENMFWYRQDPGLGLRLIYFSYDVKMKEKGDIPEGYSVSREKKERFSLILESASTNQTSMYLCASSLDRGGRGTNEKLFFGSGTQLSVL.

The DNA for the CDR3 is TGTGCCAGCAGCTTAGCGCGGACAGGGATTAGCAATCAGCCCCAGCATTTT. Translating it yields CASSLARTGISNQPQHF. The chain couples TRBV13 to TRBJ1-5, with 8 bases matching TRBD1. Looked up from germline, CDR1 is PRHDT and CDR2 is FYEKMQ (reference sequence). CDR3 size: 17 residues. V was clipped by 1 base and J by 0 bases; unmatched bases: 5. Full variable domain (missing parts from reference TRBV13 and TRBJ1-5): AAGVIQSPRHLIKEKRETATLKCYPIPRHDTVYWYQQGPGQDPQFLISFYEKMQSDKGSIPDRFSAQQFSDYHSELNMSSLELGDSALYFCASSLARTGISNQPQHFGDGTRLSIL.